This T cell receptor beta chain was captured in a study of beta chain features in type 1 diabetes. Study conclusions and caveats: Type 1 diabetes patients had moderately but significantly shorter TCRB CDR3s in all four CD4+ subsets.

The authors reverse transcribed all of the isolated RNA, so sequencing captured expressed TCRB transcripts. Profiling relied on immunoSEQ multiplex PCR, and the TCRdb table lists in-frame clones only, not all of them. The data show about 150,000 clones, approximately 10% seen once. CDR1 and CDR2 from the germline V gene are SGDLS and YYNGEE. Trimming stripped 2 bases from V and 1 base from J, with 12 bases between. The CDR3 runs to 15 residues. In its sample, this clone was seen a few times. No antigen is known for it. The V and J genes are TRBV9 and TRBJ2-5; possibly TRBD1 for D (5 bases). This clonotype originated in a man aged 25-45 years with type 1 diabetes. Material: central memory CD4+ T cells from blood. The CDR3 bases are TGTGCCAGCAGCGTCTCCCAGGGCGGCCAAGAGACCCAGTACTTC. Translating it yields CASSVSQGGQETQYF. The whole variable domain, remainder taken from reference TRBV9 and TRBJ2-5, is DSGVTQTPKHLITATGQRVTLRCSPRSGDLSVYWYQQSLDQGLQFLIQYYNGEERAKGNILERFSAQQFPDLHSELNLSSLELGDSALYFCASSVSQGGQETQYFGPGTRLLVL.